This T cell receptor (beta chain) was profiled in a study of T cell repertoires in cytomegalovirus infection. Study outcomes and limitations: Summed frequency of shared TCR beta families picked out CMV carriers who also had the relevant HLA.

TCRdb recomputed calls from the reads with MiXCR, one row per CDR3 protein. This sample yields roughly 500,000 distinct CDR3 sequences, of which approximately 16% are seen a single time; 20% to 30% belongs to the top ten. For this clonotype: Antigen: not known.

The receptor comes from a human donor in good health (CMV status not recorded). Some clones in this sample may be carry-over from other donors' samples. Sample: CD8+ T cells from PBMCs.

The DNA of the CDR3 is TGCAGTCCCAAGGGGGGACTAGGAGGGTACAATGAGCAGTTCTTC. Translating it yields CSPKGGLGGYNEQFF. The chain uses TRBV20-1 and TRBJ2-1; 8 positions agree with TRBD2. With 8 bases clipped from V and 4 bases from J, the junction kept 13 bases outside the gene matches. The CDR3 runs to 15 residues. Germline V CDR1 and CDR2: DFQATT, SNEGSKA (reference sequence).